Shown below are 30 T cell receptor beta chains from a single sample sequenced in a study of CD8 T cells in Susac syndrome. Random hexamers were used to reverse transcribe the RNA input (roughly 0.5 to 1 ug). TCRdb recomputed calls from the immunoSEQ multiplex PCR reads with MiXCR, one row per CDR3 protein. The sample lists under 200,000 distinct CDR3 sequences, 91% occurring once. Sequencing input: CD4+ T cells from PBMCs. Receptor source: a human donor with Susac syndrome.

This sequence joins TRBV27 and TRBJ1-2; no definite D call. The CDR3 extends over 14 amino acids. V lost 0 bases to trimming and J lost 2 bases, with 7 bases between them. Germline CDR1 reads MNHEY; CDR2 reads SMNVEV (reference sequence). The CDR3 DNA reads TGTGCCAGCAGTTTATCGTCGGCGAACTATGGCTACACCTTC. This translates into CASSLSSANYGYTF.

CDR3 bases: TGCGCCAGCAGCCAAGCGAGGGGCCCGGAGACCCAGTACTTC. This translates into CASSQARGPETQYF. This chain links TRBV4-1 with TRBJ2-5, with D perhaps TRBD1 or TRBD2 (5 bases each). The CDR3 is 14 residues long. Germline lookup yields CDR1 MGHRA and CDR2 YSYEKL. Trimming took 1 base from V and 5 from J, leaving 11 bases between them.

The chain has TRBV5-1 and TRBJ2-4; 8 bases line up with TRBD2. The J segment lost 6 bases and the V segment lost 4 bases, leaving 12 bases of the junction unmatched. There are 16 residues in the CDR3. The germline gives CDR1 SGHRS, CDR2 YFSETQ. The CDR3 sequence is CASSPTTGTSVNIQYF. The DNA for the CDR3 is TGCGCCAGCAGCCCCACCACCGGGACTAGTGTAAACATTCAGTACTTC.

This clonotype was found once. The rearrangement joins TRBV30 to TRBJ1-1, with D perhaps TRBD1 (5 bases). Germline CDR1 and CDR2: GTSNPN and SVGIG (reference sequence). The CDR3 has 14 amino acids. Trimming cost V 2 bases and J 3 bases, with 13 bases left between them. The CDR3 loop reads CAWSRTQGDTEAFF. The CDR3 bases are TGTGCCTGGAGTAGGACTCAAGGGGACACTGAAGCTTTCTTT.

The chain couples TRBV5-1 to TRBJ2-7, with D possibly matching TRBD1 (6 bases). The germline CDR1 and CDR2 sequences are SGHRS and YFSETQ. V was trimmed by 0 bases and J by 1 base, leaving 8 bases between them. The length of the CDR3 is 14 residues. As DNA, the CDR3 is TGCGCCAGCAGCTTGGACAGGGCATCCTACGAGCAGTACTTC. As protein: CASSLDRASYEQYF.

The gene calls are TRBV25-1 and TRBJ2-3; 10 nucleotides line up with TRBD2. The ends lost 5 bases at V and 7 bases at J; junction bases unmatched: 9. Germline CDR1 is MGHDK and CDR2 is SYGVNS. CDR3 length: 15 amino acids. Here the CDR3 DNA reads TGTGCCAGCAGTCCGACAGCGGGAGGGCCTTATACGCAGTATTTT. This translates into CASSPTAGGPYTQYF.

The chain combines TRBV20-1 with TRBJ2-3, with D tentatively TRBD1 (6 bases). This CDR3 region has 15 residues. V was shortened by 0 bases and J by 1 base, with 11 bases between the two germline ends. Germline V gives CDR1 DFQATT, CDR2 SNEGSKA (reference sequence). The CDR3 here is CSARDQRQGTDTQYF. CDR3 sequence (DNA): TGCAGTGCTAGAGATCAGAGACAGGGCACAGATACGCAGTATTTT.

This chain joins TRBV9 and TRBJ2-7; TRBD1 matches at 9 bases. This CDR3 is built from 14 residues. Germline CDR1 reads SGDLS; CDR2 reads YYNGEE. The V and J ends lost 0 bases and 5 bases, in that order; junction bases with no gene match: 3. As DNA, the CDR3 is TGTGCCAGCAGCGTAGAACAGGGGGCAGACGAGCAGTACTTC. Amino acid sequence: CASSVEQGADEQYF.

The chain couples TRBV30 to TRBJ1-1; D call uncertain. Trimming pared 2 bases from V and 1 base from J, leaving 8 bases between. The CDR3 has 13 residues. Germline V gene data show CDR1 as GTSNPN and CDR2 as SVGIG (reference sequence). The CDR3 nucleotides read TGTGCCTGGAGTCGGACTGCGAACACTGAAGCTTTCTTT. Translation: CAWSRTANTEAFF.

This clonotype was observed once. The genes are TRBV18 and TRBJ2-7, with TRBD2 matching 9 bases. The CDR3 covers 15 residues. V trimming: 3 bases; J trimming: 3 bases; junction bases outside the gene matches: 6. Per germline, CDR1 KGHSH and CDR2 LQKENI. CDR3 in amino acids: CASSPSSGINYEQYF. In DNA, the CDR3 is TGTGCCAGCTCACCCTCTAGCGGGATAAACTACGAGCAGTACTTC.

The chain has TRBV5-4 and TRBJ2-7; D call uncertain. This CDR3 is 15 amino acids long. V lost 4 bases, J lost 6 bases, and 20 bases lay in between. Looked up from germline, CDR1 is SGHNT and CDR2 is YYREEE (reference sequence). The CDR3 DNA follows: TGTGCCAGCAGCCCCGGACGGGCAGGCGCACCCGAGCAGTACTTC. It codes for CASSPGRAGAPEQYF.

This clonotype appeared once. This chain connects TRBV4-1 to TRBJ2-3, with D possibly matching TRBD2 (6 bases). Germline CDR1 MGHRA, CDR2 YSYEKL. The CDR3 covers 18 residues. The V end was cut by 1 base, the J end by 0 bases, with 17 bases between. The CDR3 here is CASSQASGSAGSTDTQYF. Written as DNA, the CDR3 is TGCGCCAGCAGCCAAGCTTCGGGATCGGCGGGGAGCACAGATACGCAGTATTTT.

The rearrangement links TRBV7-3 to TRBJ2-1; TRBD2 might be the D (6 bases). The germline CDR1 and CDR2 sequences are SGHTA and FQGTGA. The CDR3 covers 13 residues. V dropped 5 bases and J dropped 7 bases, with 12 bases sitting between them. CDR3 bases: TGTGCCAGCAGCGAACCAGGGACTAATGAGCAGTTCTTC. As protein: CASSEPGTNEQFF.

The CDR3 sequence is CASSFLTRARGANVLTF. The CDR3 DNA reads TGTGCCAGCAGCTTCCTCACCAGGGCGAGAGGGGCCAACGTCCTGACTTTC. The V and J genes are TRBV7-6 and TRBJ2-6; D possibly corresponds to TRBD1 (5 bases). The CDR3 has 17 amino acids. The V end lost 3 bases, the J end lost 4 bases, and 16 bases lay between the germline ends. Germline CDR1 SGHVS, CDR2 FNYEAQ.

This clonotype occurred once. This rearrangement joins TRBV27 to TRBJ1-5, with 10 bases that match TRBD1. The V segment lost 4 bases and the J segment 0 bases; nucleotides outside the gene matches: 6. Per germline, CDR1 MNHEY and CDR2 SMNVEV (reference sequence). This CDR3 is built from 17 residues. For the CDR3, the DNA is TGTGCCAGCAGTTCCGGGACAGGGGATTATAGCAATCAGCCCCAGCATTTT. Translation: CASSSGTGDYSNQPQHF.

The chain combines TRBV3-1 with TRBJ1-2; D is unclear. CDR3 size: 14 residues. The V gene lost 2 bases and the J gene lost 3 bases, with 10 bases spanning the gap. Germline CDR1 LGHDT, CDR2 YNNKEL (reference sequence). CDR3 sequence reads: CASSQYNSDYGYTF. As DNA, the CDR3 is TGTGCCAGCAGCCAATATAACAGCGACTATGGCTACACCTTC.

V gene TRBV12-3 or TRBV12-4 combines with J gene TRBJ1-3; D not certain. The CDR3 runs to 16 residues. V lost 2 bases to trimming and J lost 1 base, with 12 bases between them. This CDR3 reads CASSLSRDKSGNTIYF. CDR3 DNA sequence: TGTGCCAGCAGTTTATCTCGGGATAAGTCTGGAAACACCATATATTTT.

This chain uses TRBV5-5 with TRBJ1-1; 11 positions match TRBD1. Trimming took 4 bases from V and 1 from J; bases not matched to a gene: 12. Germline-derived CDR1 and CDR2 are SGHKS and YYEKEE (reference sequence). This CDR3 contains 18 residues. The CDR3 loop is CASSQRDRGARENTEAFF. CDR3 sequence (DNA): TGTGCCAGCAGCCAGCGGGACAGGGGGGCCCGGGAGAACACTGAAGCTTTCTTT.

This rearrangement joins TRBV27 to TRBJ2-3; D is possibly TRBD2 (6 bases). The CDR3 extends over 13 amino acids. Germline CDR1 and CDR2: MNHEY and SMNVEV (reference sequence). The V and J ends lost 4 bases and 10 bases respectively, with 15 bases between them. DNA of the CDR3: TGTGCCAGCAGTTCCGGGACTTACCCAGCGCAGTATTTT. Amino acids: CASSSGTYPAQYF.

As DNA, the CDR3 is TGCAGCGTCGACAGTGAGTCCTACAATGAGCAGTTCTTC. This gives the protein CSVDSESYNEQFF. V is TRBV29-1 and J is TRBJ2-1; D may be TRBD1 (5 bases). Germline V lookup: CDR1 SQVTM, CDR2 ANQGSEA. Trimming removed 6 bases from V and 1 base from J, with 10 bases in between. The CDR3 is made up of 13 amino acids.

The CDR3 coding sequence is TGTGCCACCAGTGATACGGGGGTGGGCGAGCAGTACTTC. It encodes CATSDTGVGEQYF. The chain employs TRBV24-1 and TRBJ2-7, with D perhaps TRBD2 (6 bases). Trimming removed 3 bases from V and 6 bases from J, with 11 bases in between. Germline CDR1 KGHDR, CDR2 SFDVKD. CDR3 length: 13 residues.

The V and J genes are TRBV3-1 and TRBJ1-1, with D unresolved. The CDR3 has 14 amino acids. Germline V CDR1 and CDR2: LGHDT, YNNKEL (reference sequence). Between the trimmed V and J ends, which lost 1 base and 3 bases, there was a span of 9 bases. CDR3 sequence (DNA): TGTGCCAGCAGCCAAGGCCAGGTCGACACTGAAGCTTTCTTT. Protein product: CASSQGQVDTEAFF.

The sample holds one count of this clonotype. This sequence joins TRBV4-1 and TRBJ2-7, with D maybe TRBD2 (6 bases). Germline V gives CDR1 MGHRA, CDR2 YSYEKL. This CDR3 is built from 18 residues. Trimming left V 1 base short and J 1 base short, with 20 bases between. The CDR3 DNA sequence: TGCGCCAGCAGCCAAGTCCAACGCCGGGGTAGCGGATCCTACGAGCAGTACTTC. Translating it yields CASSQVQRRGSGSYEQYF.

The V and J genes are TRBV3-1 and TRBJ1-1, with no clear D. This CDR3 contains 11 residues. Looked up from germline, CDR1 is LGHDT and CDR2 is YNNKEL (reference sequence). V lost 6 bases and J lost 7, with 9 bases in between. The CDR3 nucleotides are TGTGCCAGCAGTCGGACGAATGAAGCTTTCTTT. This translates into CASSRTNEAFF. Filled out from reference TRBV3-1 and TRBJ1-1, the complete variable domain reads DTAVSQTPKYLVTQMGNDKSIKCEQNLGHDTMYWYKQDSKKFLKIMFSYNNKELIINETVPNRFSPKSPDKAHLNLHINSLELGDSAVYFCASSRTNEAFFGQGTRLTVV.

The J gene is TRBJ1-1, the V gene TRBV18; no clear D gene. The CDR3 contains 13 residues. Trimming shortened V by 5 bases and J by 7 bases, and 14 bases separated the two germline ends. CDR1 and CDR2 (germline): KGHSH, LQKENI. CDR3 in amino acids: CASSSNSDFEAFF. Here the CDR3 DNA reads TGTGCCAGCTCATCCAACTCGGATTTTGAAGCTTTCTTT.

The chain employs TRBV18 and TRBJ2-7; tentatively, D is TRBD1 (6 bases). The V end lost 5 bases, the J end lost 1 base, and 12 bases lay between the germline ends. Germline loops: CDR1 KGHSH, CDR2 LQKENI. This CDR3 spans 14 amino acids. CDR3 bases: TGTGCCAGCTCAACTGGGACACCGTCCTACGAGCAGTACTTC. This encodes CASSTGTPSYEQYF. Drawing the rest from reference TRBV18 and TRBJ2-7, the complete variable domain is NAGVMQNPRHLVRRRGQEARLRCSPMKGHSHVYWYRQLPEEGLKFMVYLQKENIIDESGMPKERFSAEFPKEGPSILRIQQVVRGDSAAYFCASSTGTPSYEQYFGPGTRLTVT.

The gene calls are TRBV6-1 and TRBJ2-1; 9 nucleotides align to TRBD2. The germline CDR1 and CDR2 sequences are MNHNS and SASEGT. This CDR3 spans 15 amino acids. The V segment lost 0 bases and the J segment 5 bases; nucleotides outside the gene matches: 2. The CDR3 DNA reads TGTGCCAGCAGTGAAGCGTTAGCGGGGGACAATGAGCAGTTCTTC. It encodes CASSEALAGDNEQFF.

The J gene is TRBJ2-7, the V gene TRBV4-1; TRBD1 is a possible D gene (5 bases). Trimming left V 3 bases short and J 4 bases short, with 16 bases between. The length of the CDR3 is 15 residues. Per germline, CDR1 MGHRA and CDR2 YSYEKL. The CDR3 DNA reads TGCGCCAGCAGCCAGTCAGGGTGGGGAACTTACGAGCAGTACTTC. Its translation is CASSQSGWGTYEQYF.

This chain uses TRBV3-1 with TRBJ2-7; 9 nucleotides align to TRBD2. Germline CDR1 LGHDT, CDR2 YNNKEL (reference sequence). This CDR3 is built from 14 residues. V dropped 5 bases and J dropped 6; count of bases not matched to a gene: 8. The CDR3 DNA reads TGTGCCAGCAGCGCGGGTAGCGGGAGATCCGAGCAGTACTTC. Translated, it gives CASSAGSGRSEQYF.

The chain recombines TRBV5-1 with TRBJ1-6, with 9 bases that match TRBD1. Per germline, CDR1 SGHRS and CDR2 YFSETQ. V gave up 4 bases and J gave up 9 bases; unmatched junction bases: 5. The CDR3 has 14 amino acids. The CDR3 nucleotides are TGCGCCAGCAGCGATACAGGGGGCGGTTCACCCCTCCACTTT. Translating it yields CASSDTGGGSPLHF.